A selection of T cell receptor beta chains follows, all from one sample in a study of cytotoxic CD8 clonotypes in ibrutinib-treated CLL. Generated by immunoSEQ multiplex PCR, the TCRdb table keeps only in-frame clones and is missing some. The sample includes 25,000 to 30,000 clones, 57% of them seen just once. The specimen comprised PBMCs, sampled before ibrutinib treatment. These receptors originate from a human donor with chronic lymphocytic leukemia. Both conserved end residues are part of each CDR3. A D gene is named only where the DNA matches it firmly. Not every row has a clone size; where given, it reads once, few, many or a size class.

v_gene,j_gene,d_gene,abundance,CDR3nt,CDR3aa
TRBV11-2,TRBJ2-6,-,-,TGTGCCAGCAGCTTAAGTCTCCCCTTGAGCTCTGGGGCCAACGTCCTGACTTTC,CASSLSLPLSSGANVLTF
TRBV11-2,TRBJ2-7,-,few,TGTGCCAGCAGCTTAGTACTAGCCTCCTACGAGCAGTACTTC,CASSLVLASYEQYF
TRBV5-6,TRBJ2-2,-,-,TGTGCCAGCAGCTTTTGGTTGCTTGGACGGGCCGGGGAGCTGTTTTTT,CASSFWLLGRAGELFF
TRBV4-1,TRBJ2-7,-,few,TGCGCCAGCAGCCAAGAGGGGTCTACCTACGAGCAGTACTTC,CASSQEGSTYEQYF
TRBV5-4,TRBJ2-7,TRBD1,few,TGTGCCAGCACCGACAGGGCCTCCTACGAGCAGTACTTC,CASTDRASYEQYF
TRBV9,TRBJ2-1,TRBD2,few,TGTGCCAGCAGCACCATGAGGACTAGCGACTACAATGAGCAGTTCTTC,CASSTMRTSDYNEQFF
TRBV7-2,TRBJ2-7,-,few,TGTGCCAGCAGCTTATTCGGAATTCAAGGTGACGAGCAGTACTTC,CASSLFGIQGDEQYF
TRBV25-1,TRBJ2-3,-,-,TGTGCCAGCAGTCCTTCGAGGATTAGCACAGATACGCAGTATTTT,CASSPSRISTDTQYF
TRBV6-6,TRBJ2-7,-,-,TGTGCCAGCAGTTTCCTCCAGAGCTCCTACGAGCAGTACTTC,CASSFLQSSYEQYF
TRBV6-5,TRBJ2-5,-,-,TGTGCCAGCAGTTACTCACTAGAAGAGACCCAGTACTTC,CASSYSLEETQYF
TRBV11-3,TRBJ1-5,-,medium-sized,TGTGCCAGCAGTGGCCACTGGGATAGCAATCAGCCCCAGCATTTT,CASSGHWDSNQPQHF
TRBV2,TRBJ1-1,-,-,TGTGCCAGCAGTATTGAAAACGGTCGCACTGAAGCTTTCTTT,CASSIENGRTEAFF
TRBV18,TRBJ2-7,-,few,TGTGCCAGCTCAACCCCGTTCGGGCAGTACTTC,CASSTPFGQYF
TRBV6-1,TRBJ2-2,-,-,TGTGCCAGCAGCGTACACGCTGGGGGGGAGCTGTTTTTT,CASSVHAGGELFF
TRBV2,TRBJ2-5,TRBD2,-,TGTGCCAGCAGGCGGGGGGATTGGGGACGGGAGACCCAGTACTTC,CASRRGDWGRETQYF
TRBV6-5,TRBJ2-2,-,-,TGTGCCAGCAGTTACTTACCCAGGGTGCCCGGGGAGCTGTTTTTT,CASSYLPRVPGELFF
TRBV6-5,TRBJ2-7,-,once,TGTGCCAGCACCGCTGACGGAGCCTACGAGCAGTACTTC,CASTADGAYEQYF
TRBV27,TRBJ2-1,-,-,TGTGCCAGCAGGTTGAGCTCCTACAATGAGCAGTTCTTC,CASRLSSYNEQFF
TRBV5-1,TRBJ2-7,TRBD2,-,TGCGCCAGCAGGGGGACTAGCGGGCTCTCCTACGAGCAGTACTTC,CASRGTSGLSYEQYF
TRBV9,TRBJ2-2,TRBD1,-,TGTGCCAGCAGCGTAGCGGGGACAGGGAACACCGGGGAGCTGTTTTTT,CASSVAGTGNTGELFF
TRBV29-1,TRBJ2-1,TRBD2,-,TGCAGCGTCCTAGCGGAGGAGCAGTTCTTC,CSVLAEEQFF
TRBV7-2,TRBJ2-5,TRBD2,once,TGTGCCAGCAGCCACCCTAGCGGGGGGTACCAAGAGACCCAGTACTTC,CASSHPSGGYQETQYF
TRBV7-3,TRBJ2-1,-,-,TGTGCCAGCAGCTTATACGGGGGCTCCTACAATGAGCAGTTCTTC,CASSLYGGSYNEQFF
TRBV23-1,TRBJ2-5,-,once,TGCGCCAGCAGTCAACCGGGAGAGGGGGCTTGGGAGACCCAGTACTTC,CASSQPGEGAWETQYF
TRBV7-8,TRBJ1-1,TRBD1,-,TGTGCCAGCAGCTTAGGGCCAGGGGGAACTGAAGCTTTCTTT,CASSLGPGGTEAFF
TRBV7-6,TRBJ2-5,TRBD2,few,TGTGCCAGCAGCTCAAGGGAGGGTTACGAGACCCAGTACTTC,CASSSREGYETQYF
TRBV9,TRBJ2-2,-,-,TGTGCCAGCAGCGCAGGGGCCACCGGGGAGCTGTTTTTT,CASSAGATGELFF
TRBV7-2,TRBJ2-3,TRBD2,-,TGTGCCAGCAGCTTAAACGTTGCTAGCGGGAGAGATACGCAGTATTTT,CASSLNVASGRDTQYF
TRBV5-1,TRBJ2-3,-,-,TGCGCCAGCAGCGAGGCGAACGGTAGCACAGATACGCAGTATTTT,CASSEANGSTDTQYF
TRBV29-1,TRBJ1-5,-,-,TGCAGCGTTGTGGGAGGCGGCAATCAGCCCCAGCATTTT,CSVVGGGNQPQHF
TRBV29-1,TRBJ2-3,TRBD1,-,TGCAGCGCCCATCGTTGGACAGGGGGGACAGATACGCAGTATTTT,CSAHRWTGGTDTQYF
TRBV6-5,TRBJ1-2,-,few,TGTGCCAGCAGTTTCGGGACATATAACTATGGCTACACCTTC,CASSFGTYNYGYTF
TRBV6-5,TRBJ2-1,TRBD2,-,TGTGCCAGCAGTTTAACTAGCGGACTTTACAATGAGCAGTTCTTC,CASSLTSGLYNEQFF
TRBV7-8,TRBJ1-4,-,medium-sized,TGTGCCAGCAGCTCTAACCCTACCGGGAGACCAAATGAAAAACTGTTTTTT,CASSSNPTGRPNEKLFF
TRBV18,TRBJ2-1,TRBD2,-,TGTGCCAGCTCACCACCGTTAGCGGGAGCGTCCTACAATGAGCAGTTCTTC,CASSPPLAGASYNEQFF
TRBV18,TRBJ1-2,-,-,TGTGCCAGCTCACCATTACAGGGCGGTGGCTACACCTTC,CASSPLQGGGYTF
TRBV2,TRBJ2-1,TRBD2,-,TGTGCCAGCAGTCCCCAATTGGGACTAGGGAACAATGAGCAGTTCTTC,CASSPQLGLGNNEQFF
TRBV9,TRBJ2-3,-,-,TGTGCCAGCAGCCCCTACCCCGCCTTTAGTGGCACAGATACGCAGTATTTT,CASSPYPAFSGTDTQYF
TRBV2,TRBJ1-2,-,-,TGTGCCAGCAGGGGTCCCGTTGGCTACACCTTC,CASRGPVGYTF
TRBV10-3,TRBJ1-2,TRBD1,-,TGTGCCATCAGTGCGCGGCAGGGGGATGGCTACACCTTC,CAISARQGDGYTF
TRBV6-1,TRBJ1-3,-,-,TGTGCCAGCACCACTGTCGGAAACACCATATATTTT,CASTTVGNTIYF
TRBV29-1,TRBJ2-5,-,medium-sized,TGCAGCGTTGAGGGGCAGGCCTTAGGTGAGACCCAGTACTTC,CSVEGQALGETQYF
TRBV11-2,TRBJ1-1,-,-,TGTGCCAGCAGCTTCGAGGAGCTGAACACTGAAGCTTTCTTT,CASSFEELNTEAFF
TRBV5-1,TRBJ1-4,-,-,TGCGCCAGCAGGTTCTCCCTACAGGCAAATCACGCAACTAATGAAAAACTGTTTTTT,CASRFSLQANHATNEKLFF